This paragraph covers one TCR beta chain sequence. Its target is unknown. Data came from immunoSEQ multiplex PCR; TCRdb stores just in-frame clones and leaves some out. Among 75,000 to 100,000 clones listed, 90% to 95% were seen once. From germline, CDR1 is MNHEY and CDR2 SVGAGI. Trimming pared 5 bases from V and 6 bases from J, leaving 17 bases between. There are 15 residues in the CDR3. The sample comes from a study of OX40 agonist ivuxolimab in advanced cancers. Whole-study context: The patients received agonistic anti-OX40 (CD134) antibody ivuxolimab. Having had anti-PD-1, anti-PD-L1 or anti-CTLA-4 therapy before was allowed, and over 35% had some. While on treatment, patients had intravenous ivuxolimab at 0.01 to 10 mg/kg every 2 weeks. Findings and caveats of the study: With doses of 0.1 to 3.0 mg/kg, CD4+ and CD8+ blood T cells had undergone clonal expansion by week 6.

Specimen: CD4+ or CD8+ T cells sorted from blood, collected in a trial of the OX40 agonist ivuxolimab. The receptor's source is an adult with an advanced solid tumor such as melanoma, head and neck, liver or kidney cancer. The chain combines TRBV6-5 with TRBJ1-5; D is possibly TRBD1 (5 bases). CDR3 protein: CASSRLGGGGQPQHF. Written as DNA, the CDR3 is TGTGCCAGCAGTCGCCTCGGGGGGGGAGGTCAGCCCCAGCATTTT.